This T cell receptor beta chain is from a study of neoadjuvant anti-PD-1 for oral cavity cancer. Blood libraries mostly used around 510 ng genomic DNA, six replicates each. The table came from immunoSEQ multiplex PCR; TCRdb's copy has only in-frame clones and leaves some out. The sample lists 55,000 to 80,000 clones, 86% seen once, with 2.5% to 3.5% in the top ten. Specified time point: after neoadjuvant nivolumab, at surgical resection. Patients had newly diagnosed, untreated stage II-IVA oral cavity squamous cell carcinoma. The patients had HPV-negative, locally advanced oral cavity squamous cell carcinoma. This CDR3 is 16 amino acids long. Germline CDR1 is SGHRS and CDR2 is YFSETQ. V gave up 5 bases and J gave up 1 base, with 16 bases separating them.

The TCR was taken from a person aged 35-79 years with oral cavity squamous cell carcinoma. The chain couples TRBV5-1 to TRBJ2-1; perhaps TRBD1 as D (6 bases). The specimen comprised PBMCs, sampled after nivolumab (anti-PD-1) treatment. The CDR3 is CASRAQGTLSYNEQFF. CDR3 coding DNA: TGCGCCAGCAGGGCACAGGGAACCCTATCCTACAATGAGCAGTTCTTC.